A single sample gave rise to the 15 T cell receptor beta chains below, sequenced in a study of blood T cell repertoires in COVID-19. Some clones are missing from TCRdb's copy, which holds only in-frame ones; the method was immunoSEQ multiplex PCR. The sample consists of some 200,000 clones, 75% to 90% of them appearing once. The sequencing sample was made of peripheral blood. These TCRs come from a woman between 70 and 85 years old with COVID-19, enrolled during active disease.

The V and J genes are TRBV5-6 and TRBJ1-2; a weak D match, TRBD1 (5 bases). V gave up 5 bases and J gave up 4 bases, with 12 bases separating them. The CDR3 runs to 13 residues. Germline V gives CDR1 SGHDT, CDR2 YYEEEE. CDR3 coding DNA: TGTGCCAGCAGTCAAGACAGACTCTATGGCTACACCTTC. Protein sequence: CASSQDRLYGYTF.

This chain joins TRBV18 and TRBJ1-1; no clear D gene. The germline V and J ends were trimmed by 8 bases and 5 bases, with 15 bases remaining between them. The CDR3 is 13 amino acids. CDR1 is KGHSH and CDR2 is LQKENI in the germline V gene. CDR3 in amino acids: CASLVGVRTEAFF. The CDR3 coding sequence is TGTGCCAGCCTGGTCGGGGTTAGGACTGAAGCTTTCTTT. The complete variable domain, with remaining parts taken from reference TRBV18 and TRBJ1-1, reads NAGVMQNPRHLVRRRGQEARLRCSPMKGHSHVYWYRQLPEEGLKFMVYLQKENIIDESGMPKERFSAEFPKEGPSILRIQQVVRGDSAAYFCASLVGVRTEAFFGQGTRLTVV.

This clone occurred a few times. This chain uses TRBV10-1 with TRBJ1-4; 10 bases match TRBD1. With V trimmed by 6 bases and J by 8 bases, 15 bases remained unmatched. Germline V gene sequence: CDR1 WNHNN, CDR2 SYGVQD (reference sequence). This CDR3 contains 17 residues. Here the CDR3 DNA reads TGCGCCAGCAGCCGTTCTTTGGGACAGGGGCCGGAGGAAAAACTGTTTTTT. Protein product: CASSRSLGQGPEEKLFF.

The rearrangement links TRBV7-8 to TRBJ2-1; 8 nucleotides line up with TRBD1. Germline assignment: CDR1 SGHVS and CDR2 FQNEAQ. CDR3 length: 17 amino acids. The J segment lost 7 bases and the V segment lost 0 bases, leaving 11 bases of the junction unmatched. The DNA for the CDR3 is TGTGCCAGCAGCTTAGCGGGTAGGACAGGGCGGCGGAATGAGCAGTTCTTC. This translates into CASSLAGRTGRRNEQFF.

The V call is TRBV6-6, the J call TRBJ2-5; tentatively, D is TRBD2 (5 bases). The ends were cut back, 7 bases at V and 5 bases at J, with 11 bases in the middle. In germline, CDR1 is MNHNY, CDR2 SVGAGI (reference sequence). The CDR3 is 12 amino acids. Here the CDR3 DNA reads TGTGCCAGCACCCCCTCGGGGGAGACCCAGTACTTC. Protein sequence: CASTPSGETQYF.

The V gene is TRBV28, the J gene TRBJ1-1, with D unclear. Trimming took 6 bases from V and 0 from J, leaving 14 bases between them. The CDR3 loop spans 15 amino acids. CDR1 is MDHEN and CDR2 is SYDVKM in the germline V gene. The CDR3 reads CASSAPGAMNTEAFF. The CDR3, as DNA: TGTGCCAGCAGCGCACCGGGAGCCATGAACACTGAAGCTTTCTTT.

V is TRBV4-3 and J is TRBJ1-2; TRBD1 aligns across 7 bases. V lost 0 bases, J lost 6 bases, and 7 bases stayed unmatched. CDR1 and CDR2 (germline): LGHNA, YSLEER. The CDR3 loop spans 15 amino acids. As DNA, the CDR3 is TGCGCCAGCAGCCAAGAGAATCCAGGGGGAAATGGCTACACCTTC. It is translated as CASSQENPGGNGYTF.

V is TRBV5-1 and J is TRBJ2-7, with TRBD2 matching 8 bases. Germline V CDR1 and CDR2: SGHRS, YFSETQ. This CDR3 is built from 16 residues. Trimming at V came to 0 bases and at J to 6 bases, leaving 11 bases not matched to a gene. The CDR3 DNA is TGCGCCAGCAGCTTGGGTGAGGGACTAGGGACGTTCGAGCAGTACTTC. Translation: CASSLGEGLGTFEQYF.

This clone was detected only once. The chain is built from TRBV7-8 and TRBJ1-5; 9 positions match TRBD1. CDR3 length equals 16 residues. Germline V gene data show CDR1 as SGHVS and CDR2 as FQNEAQ. V gave up 1 base and J gave up 4 bases; unmatched junction bases: 5. CDR3 in DNA: TGTGCCAGCAGCTTAGGGGACAGGGTTGAGAATCAGCCCCAGCATTTT. It yields the protein CASSLGDRVENQPQHF. The full variable domain, with the rest looked up from reference TRBV7-8 and TRBJ1-5, is GAGVSQSPRYKVAKRGQDVALRCDPISGHVSLFWYQQALGQGPEFLTYFQNEAQLDKSGLPSDRFFAERPEGSVSTLKIQRTQQEDSAVYLCASSLGDRVENQPQHFGDGTRLSIL.

The chain couples TRBV10-3 to TRBJ1-2; no reliable D call. With 6 bases removed from V and 4 bases from J, the gap between germline ends came to 12 bases. Looked up from germline, CDR1 is ENHRY and CDR2 is SYGVKD. This CDR3 spans 13 amino acids. The CDR3 coding sequence is TGTGCCATCAGCGGTACTGACATCTATGGCTACACCTTC. Its translation is CAISGTDIYGYTF.

The chain combines TRBV15 with TRBJ2-4; 8 nucleotides agree with TRBD1. Unmatched junction bases numbered 4, after V lost 0 bases and J lost 9 bases. CDR1 is LNHNV and CDR2 is YYDKDF in the germline V gene (reference sequence). The CDR3 length is 14 residues. CDR3 bases: TGTGCCACCAGCAGAGATCGAACAGGGGGCATTCAGTACTTC. This sequence encodes CATSRDRTGGIQYF.

A word on this clone: At one boundary the junction diverges from the germline segment, which might be a read error. The chain links TRBV5-1 to TRBJ1-2, with D unclear. CDR1 is SGHRS and CDR2 is YFSETQ in the germline V gene. This CDR3 has 14 residues. The CDR3 spells CASSPAPGLMAWAF. DNA for the CDR3: TGCGCCAGCAGCCCCGCACCGGGTTTAATGGCATGGGCCTTC.

The J gene is TRBJ1-1, the V gene TRBV7-8; no definite D call. The CDR3 sequence is 16 residues long. Per germline, CDR1 SGHVS and CDR2 FQNEAQ. V shed 1 base and J shed 1 base, with 13 bases lying between them. DNA of the CDR3: TGTGCCAGCAGCTTAGGGATTAGAGACTCGAACACTGAAGCTTTCTTT. It is translated as CASSLGIRDSNTEAFF.

The chain carries TRBV18 and TRBJ1-2; TRBD1 agrees at 7 bases. The V segment lost 3 bases and the J segment 2 bases; nucleotides outside the gene matches: 6. Germline CDR1 and CDR2: KGHSH and LQKENI. The CDR3 length is 15 residues. CDR3 DNA: TGTGCCAGCTCACCTGACCCGACAGGGAACTATGGCTACACCTTC. Amino acids: CASSPDPTGNYGYTF. Full variable domain (rest looked up from reference TRBV18 and TRBJ1-2): NAGVMQNPRHLVRRRGQEARLRCSPMKGHSHVYWYRQLPEEGLKFMVYLQKENIIDESGMPKERFSAEFPKEGPSILRIQQVVRGDSAAYFCASSPDPTGNYGYTFGSGTRLTVV.

The CDR3 nucleotides read TGTGCCAGCAGTTGGCTAGCGGGAGGGCGCAATGAGCAGTTCTTC. Translated, it gives CASSWLAGGRNEQFF. This chain uses TRBV6-2 or TRBV6-3 with TRBJ2-1; 12 bases fit TRBD2. CDR3 length: 15 amino acids. Germline assignment: CDR1 MNHEY and CDR2 SVGEGT. J gave up 6 bases and V 4 bases, and 4 bases lay outside the gene matches.